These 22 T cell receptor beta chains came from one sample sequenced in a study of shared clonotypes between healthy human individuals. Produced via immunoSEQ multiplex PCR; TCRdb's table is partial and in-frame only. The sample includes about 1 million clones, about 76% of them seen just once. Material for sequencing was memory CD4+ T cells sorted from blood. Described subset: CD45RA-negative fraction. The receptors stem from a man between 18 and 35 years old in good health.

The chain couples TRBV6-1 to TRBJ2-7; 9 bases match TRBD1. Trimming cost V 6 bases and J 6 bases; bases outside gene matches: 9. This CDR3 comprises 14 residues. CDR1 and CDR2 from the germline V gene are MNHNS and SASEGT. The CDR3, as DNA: TGTGCCAGCAGCCGGACAGGGGCCATCGGCGAGCAGTACTTC. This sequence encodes CASSRTGAIGEQYF.

CDR3 bases: TGTGCCAGCAGCTCGACAGGGGGGCACTACAATGAGCAGTTCTTC. Translated, it gives CASSSTGGHYNEQFF. The chain recombines TRBV11-2 with TRBJ2-1, with 9 bases matching TRBD1. The germline V gene encodes CDR1 SGHAT and CDR2 FQNNGV. Germline trimming cut 4 bases from V and 3 bases from J; bases unmatched to any gene: 4. This CDR3 is 15 amino acids long.

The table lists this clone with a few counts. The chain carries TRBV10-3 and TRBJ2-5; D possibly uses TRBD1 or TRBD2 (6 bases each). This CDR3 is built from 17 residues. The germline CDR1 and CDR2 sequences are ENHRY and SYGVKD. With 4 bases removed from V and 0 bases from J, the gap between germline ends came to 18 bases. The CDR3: CAISASLGGRDQETQYF. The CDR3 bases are TGTGCCATCAGTGCTAGCCTCGGGGGCCGTGACCAAGAGACCCAGTACTTC.

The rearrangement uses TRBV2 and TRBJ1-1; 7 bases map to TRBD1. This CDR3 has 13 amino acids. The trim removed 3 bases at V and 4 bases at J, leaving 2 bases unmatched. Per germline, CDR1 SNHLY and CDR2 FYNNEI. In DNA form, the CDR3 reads TGTGCCAGCAGTGACAGGGGGTTCACTGAAGCTTTCTTT. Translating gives CASSDRGFTEAFF.

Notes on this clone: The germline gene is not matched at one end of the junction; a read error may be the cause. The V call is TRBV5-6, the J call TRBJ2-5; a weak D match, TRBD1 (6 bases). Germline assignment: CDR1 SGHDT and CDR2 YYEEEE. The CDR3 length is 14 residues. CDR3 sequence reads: CASSLRGLQESQYF. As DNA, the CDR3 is TGTGCCAGCAGCTTGAGGGGGTTGCAAGAGTCCCAGTACTTC.

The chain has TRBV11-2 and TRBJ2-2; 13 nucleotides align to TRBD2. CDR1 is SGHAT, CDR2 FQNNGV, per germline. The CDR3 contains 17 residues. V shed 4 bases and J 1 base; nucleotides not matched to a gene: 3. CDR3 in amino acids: CASSSGTSGMNTGELFF. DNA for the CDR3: TGTGCCAGCAGCTCCGGGACTAGCGGGATGAACACCGGGGAGCTGTTTTTT.

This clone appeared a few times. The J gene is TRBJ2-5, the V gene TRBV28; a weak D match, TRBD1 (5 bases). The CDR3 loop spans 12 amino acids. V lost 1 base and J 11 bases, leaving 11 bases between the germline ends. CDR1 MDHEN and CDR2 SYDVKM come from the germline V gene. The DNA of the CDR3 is TGTGCCAGCAGTTTATCAGGGATCTGGCAGTACTTC. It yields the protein CASSLSGIWQYF. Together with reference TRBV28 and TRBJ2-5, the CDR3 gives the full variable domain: DVKVTQSSRYLVKRTGEKVFLECVQDMDHENMFWYRQDPGLGLRLIYFSYDVKMKEKGDIPEGYSVSREKKERFSLILESASTNQTSMYLCASSLSGIWQYFGPGTRLLVL.

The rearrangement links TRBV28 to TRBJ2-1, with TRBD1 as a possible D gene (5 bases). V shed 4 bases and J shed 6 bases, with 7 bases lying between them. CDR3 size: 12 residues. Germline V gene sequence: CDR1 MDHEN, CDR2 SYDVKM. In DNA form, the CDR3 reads TGTGCCAGCAGTTCCCAGGGCAATGAGCAGTTCTTC. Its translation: CASSSQGNEQFF. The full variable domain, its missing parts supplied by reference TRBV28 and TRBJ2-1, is DVKVTQSSRYLVKRTGEKVFLECVQDMDHENMFWYRQDPGLGLRLIYFSYDVKMKEKGDIPEGYSVSREKKERFSLILESASTNQTSMYLCASSSQGNEQFFGPGTRLTVL.

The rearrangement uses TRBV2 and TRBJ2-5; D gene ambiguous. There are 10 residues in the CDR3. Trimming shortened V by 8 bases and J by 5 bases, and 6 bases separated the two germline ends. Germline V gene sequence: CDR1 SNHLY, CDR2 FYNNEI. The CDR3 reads CASGPETQYF. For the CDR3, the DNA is TGTGCCAGCGGCCCGGAGACCCAGTACTTC. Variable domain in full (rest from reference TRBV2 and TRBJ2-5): EPEVTQTPSHQVTQMGQEVILRCVPISNHLYFYWYRQILGQKVEFLVSFYNNEISEKSEIFDDQFSVERPDGSNFTLKIRSTKLEDSAMYFCASGPETQYFGPGTRLLVL.

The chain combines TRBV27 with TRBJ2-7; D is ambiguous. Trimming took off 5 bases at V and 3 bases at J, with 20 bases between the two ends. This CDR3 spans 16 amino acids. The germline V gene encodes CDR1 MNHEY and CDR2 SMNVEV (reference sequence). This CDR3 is CASSPPRTRLGYEQYF. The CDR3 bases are TGTGCCAGCAGTCCCCCCCGGACCCGCCTAGGCTACGAGCAGTACTTC.

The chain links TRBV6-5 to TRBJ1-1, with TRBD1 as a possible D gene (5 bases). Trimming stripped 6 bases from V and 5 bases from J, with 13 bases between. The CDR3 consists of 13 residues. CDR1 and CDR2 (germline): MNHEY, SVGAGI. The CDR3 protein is CASSGGSWTEAFF. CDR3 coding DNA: TGTGCCAGCAGCGGGGGTAGTTGGACTGAAGCTTTCTTT.

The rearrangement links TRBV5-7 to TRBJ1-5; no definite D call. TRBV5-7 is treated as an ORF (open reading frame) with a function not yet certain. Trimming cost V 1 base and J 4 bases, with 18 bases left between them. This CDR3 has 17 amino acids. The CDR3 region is CASSLKILWAENQPQHF. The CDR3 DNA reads TGTGCCAGCAGCTTGAAGATATTGTGGGCGGAAAATCAGCCCCAGCATTTT.

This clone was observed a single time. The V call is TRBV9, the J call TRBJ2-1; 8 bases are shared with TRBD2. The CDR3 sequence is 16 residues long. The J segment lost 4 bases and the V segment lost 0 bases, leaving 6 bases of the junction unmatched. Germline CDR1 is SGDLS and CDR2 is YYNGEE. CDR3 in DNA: TGTGCCAGCAGCGTAGATCCAGCGGGGGAATACAATGAGCAGTTCTTC. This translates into CASSVDPAGEYNEQFF.

CDR3 in DNA: TGCGCCAGCAGCTTGGCCCGCTCAGGATTCTACTCTGGAAACACCATATATTTT. Translation: CASSLARSGFYSGNTIYF. This sequence joins TRBV5-1 and TRBJ1-3, with D uncertain. Germline lookup yields CDR1 SGHRS and CDR2 YFSETQ. There are 18 residues in the CDR3. V was pared by 0 bases and J by 0 bases, with 16 bases between.

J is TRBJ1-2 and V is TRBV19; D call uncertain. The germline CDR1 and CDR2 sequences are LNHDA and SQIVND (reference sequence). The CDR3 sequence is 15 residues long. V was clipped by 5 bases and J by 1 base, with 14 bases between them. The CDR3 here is CASSPNVDYNYGYTF. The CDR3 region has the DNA TGTGCCAGTAGTCCTAACGTCGATTATAACTATGGCTACACCTTC.

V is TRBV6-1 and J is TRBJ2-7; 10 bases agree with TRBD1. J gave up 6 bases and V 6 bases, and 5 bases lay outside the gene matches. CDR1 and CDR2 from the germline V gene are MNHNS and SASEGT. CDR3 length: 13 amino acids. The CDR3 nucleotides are TGTGCCAGCAGCCTCGGACAGGGGGTCGAGCAGTACTTC. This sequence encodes CASSLGQGVEQYF.

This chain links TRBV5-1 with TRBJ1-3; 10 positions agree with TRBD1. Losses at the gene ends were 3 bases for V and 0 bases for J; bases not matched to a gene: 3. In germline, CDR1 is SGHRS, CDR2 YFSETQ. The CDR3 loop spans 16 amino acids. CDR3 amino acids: CASSSWTGGSGNTIYF. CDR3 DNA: TGCGCCAGCAGCTCCTGGACAGGGGGCTCTGGAAACACCATATATTTT.

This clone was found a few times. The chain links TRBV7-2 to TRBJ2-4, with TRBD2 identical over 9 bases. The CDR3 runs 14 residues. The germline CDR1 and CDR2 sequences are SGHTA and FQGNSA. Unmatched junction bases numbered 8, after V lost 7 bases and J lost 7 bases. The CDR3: CASTFSGSNNIQYF. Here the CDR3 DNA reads TGTGCCAGCACTTTTAGCGGGAGTAATAACATTCAGTACTTC.

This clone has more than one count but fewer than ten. The CDR3 nucleotides are TGTGCCATCAGTGACTCGGGAGGGGGCGATGAGACCCAGTACTTC. Translating it yields CAISDSGGGDETQYF. V usage is TRBV10-3 and J usage is TRBJ2-5; weak D call: TRBD2 (8 bases). Trimming left V 3 bases short and J 5 bases short, with 16 bases between. The germline V gene has CDR1 ENHRY and CDR2 SYGVKD. The CDR3 is 15 residues long.

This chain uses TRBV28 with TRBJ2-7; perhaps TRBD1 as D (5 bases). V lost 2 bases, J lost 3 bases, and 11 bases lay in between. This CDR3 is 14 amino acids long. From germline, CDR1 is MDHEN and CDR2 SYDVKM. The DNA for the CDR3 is TGTGCCAGCAGTTTACCGCGCAGGGTCTACGAGCAGTACTTC. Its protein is CASSLPRRVYEQYF.

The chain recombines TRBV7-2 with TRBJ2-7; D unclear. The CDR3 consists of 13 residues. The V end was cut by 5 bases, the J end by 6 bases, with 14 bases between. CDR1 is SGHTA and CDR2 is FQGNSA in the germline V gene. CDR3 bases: TGTGCCAGCAGCCCAAGTTGGAAGGGCGAGCAGTACTTC. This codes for CASSPSWKGEQYF.

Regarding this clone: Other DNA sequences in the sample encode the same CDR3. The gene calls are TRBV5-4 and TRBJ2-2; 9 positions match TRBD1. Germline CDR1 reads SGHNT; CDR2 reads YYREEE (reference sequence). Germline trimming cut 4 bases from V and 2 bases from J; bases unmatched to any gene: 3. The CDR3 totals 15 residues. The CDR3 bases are TGTGCCAGCAGCCCGGGACAGGGAAACACCGGGGAGCTGTTTTTT. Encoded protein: CASSPGQGNTGELFF.